These 5 T cell receptor beta chains were all obtained from the same sample, sequenced in a study of T cell changes during pregnancy in multiple sclerosis. Data came from immunoSEQ multiplex PCR; TCRdb stores just in-frame clones and leaves some out. The top ten hold under 0.55% of the sample, which has approximately 47,000 clones, nearly 95% seen once. Sequences were derived from CD4+ T cells from peripheral blood mononuclear cells, sampled in the first trimester of pregnancy. The receptors here all came from a female donor with multiple sclerosis, enrolled in a pregnancy study.

The J gene is TRBJ1-5, the V gene TRBV5-1; tentative D call: TRBD1 (6 bases). The V end lost 4 bases, the J end lost 7 bases, and 18 bases lay between the germline ends. Germline loops: CDR1 SGHRS, CDR2 YFSETQ. This CDR3 has 15 amino acids. CDR3 sequence reads: CASSPIGGAEQPQHF. The CDR3 bases are TGCGCCAGCAGCCCGATTGGGGGGGCCGAGCAGCCCCAGCATTTT.

The chain carries TRBV9 and TRBJ2-3; TRBD2 aligns across 10 bases. Trimming took 0 bases from V and 0 from J; bases not matched to a gene: 1. The length of the CDR3 is 16 residues. Per the germline V gene, CDR1 is SGDLS and CDR2 is YYNGEE. For the CDR3, the DNA is TGTGCCAGCAGCGTAGTAGCGGGGGGCAGCACAGATACGCAGTATTTT. Translating gives CASSVVAGGSTDTQYF.

The V and J genes are TRBV6-1 and TRBJ1-5, with no clear D. From germline, CDR1 is MNHNS and CDR2 SASEGT. Deletions cut 1 base from V and 3 bases from J, with 13 bases between. The CDR3 loop spans 16 amino acids. Here the CDR3 DNA reads TGTGCCAGCAGTGAAGACAGAGTTTATAACAATCAGCCCCAGCATTTT. It codes for CASSEDRVYNNQPQHF.

This clone was found a few times. The chain links TRBV28 to TRBJ2-1; D remains unclear. Germline lookup yields CDR1 MDHEN and CDR2 SYDVKM. With 5 bases removed from V and 12 bases from J, the gap between germline ends came to 14 bases. The CDR3 sequence is 12 residues long. This CDR3 reads CASSPVTYSQFF. CDR3 DNA sequence: TGTGCCAGCAGTCCTGTGACTTATTCGCAGTTCTTC.

Of note for this clone: The junction shows a germline mismatch at one end, possibly a read error. The chain employs TRBV2 and TRBJ1-6; 8 nucleotides match TRBD1. The CDR3 covers 15 residues. CDR1 is SNHLY and CDR2 is FYNNEI in the germline V gene. CDR3 DNA: TGTGCCAGCAGTCCAGACAGGGGTTATAGTTCACCCCTCCACTTT. Translated: CASSPDRGYSSPLHF.